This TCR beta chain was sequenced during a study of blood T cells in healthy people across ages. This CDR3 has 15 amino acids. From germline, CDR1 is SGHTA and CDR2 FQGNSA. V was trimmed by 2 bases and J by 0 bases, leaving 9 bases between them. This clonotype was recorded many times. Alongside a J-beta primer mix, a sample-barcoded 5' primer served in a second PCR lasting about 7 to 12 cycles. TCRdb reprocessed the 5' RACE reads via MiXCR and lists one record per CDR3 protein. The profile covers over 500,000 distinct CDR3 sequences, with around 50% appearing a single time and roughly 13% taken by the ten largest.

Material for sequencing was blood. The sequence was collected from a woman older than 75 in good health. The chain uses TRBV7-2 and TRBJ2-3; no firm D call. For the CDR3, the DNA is TGTGCCAGCAGCTTATTTCCCACCAGCACAGATACGCAGTATTTT. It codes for CASSLFPTSTDTQYF.